The 11 T cell receptor beta chains below all came from one sample that was sequenced in a study of shared clonotypes between healthy human individuals. Using immunoSEQ multiplex PCR, the repertoire was profiled, and TCRdb retains in-frame clones only, with some absent. The sample contains about 1 million clones, around 76% of which appear only once. The sequenced sample was memory CD4+ T cells sorted from blood. As for subset: CD45RA-negative fraction. The receptors originated from a young man in good health.

A note on this clone: Distinct nucleotide sequences in the sample also encode this CDR3. This chain joins TRBV5-1 and TRBJ2-1, with TRBD1 matching 11 bases. J was trimmed by 6 bases and V by 4 bases; bases with no gene match: 3. This CDR3 spans 14 amino acids. CDR1 SGHRS and CDR2 YFSETQ come from the germline V gene. CDR3 bases: TGCGCCAGCAGCCCGGGGACAGGGGGCAATGAGCAGTTCTTC. Protein product: CASSPGTGGNEQFF.

J is TRBJ2-5 and V is TRBV12-1; the table's TRBD2 call for D was not verified on the DNA. TRBV12-1 is flagged as a pseudogene. The CDR3 spans 13 residues. CDR3 coding DNA: TGTGCCAGCAGCGTCGCGAGCGGGGAGACCCAGTACTTC. It is translated as CASSVASGETQYF.

The table lists this clone with a count of one. The chain couples TRBV7-8 to TRBJ1-6; TRBD1 might be the D (6 bases). The length of the CDR3 is 14 residues. Germline lookup yields CDR1 SGHVS and CDR2 FQNEAQ. V was clipped by 5 bases and J by 7 bases, with 12 bases between them. The CDR3 is CASSPRDTNSPLHF. As DNA, the CDR3 is TGTGCCAGCAGCCCCCGGGACACCAATTCACCCCTCCACTTT.

V and J are TRBV6-5 and TRBJ2-7, with TRBD1 as a possible D gene (5 bases). The CDR3 is made up of 14 amino acids. Looked up from germline, CDR1 is MNHEY and CDR2 is SVGAGI. V was trimmed by 0 bases and J by 6 bases, leaving 12 bases between them. The CDR3 protein is CASSYSGSRGEQYF. DNA of the CDR3: TGTGCCAGCAGTTACTCAGGCTCTAGGGGCGAGCAGTACTTC.

V gene TRBV14 combines with J gene TRBJ1-6, with a possible D match to TRBD1 (6 bases). This CDR3 is 14 amino acids long. Looked up from germline, CDR1 is SGHDN and CDR2 is FVKESK. V shed 2 bases and J shed 10 bases, with 12 bases lying between them. This CDR3 is CASSQRGLWSPLHF. The CDR3 DNA is TGTGCCAGCAGCCAACGGGGGCTTTGGTCACCCCTCCACTTT.

This chain uses TRBV14 with TRBJ2-3, with D perhaps TRBD1 (6 bases). Trimming pared 2 bases from V and 0 bases from J, leaving 12 bases between. The CDR3 has 16 residues. Germline CDR1 SGHDN, CDR2 FVKESK. The CDR3 region has the DNA TGTGCCAGCAGCCAACTGGGACACTATAGCACAGATACGCAGTATTTT. This translates into CASSQLGHYSTDTQYF.

This clone was seen only once. The V call is TRBV5-4, the J call TRBJ2-3; TRBD1 agrees at 9 bases. J gave up 3 bases and V 2 bases, and 7 bases lay outside the gene matches. Germline V lookup: CDR1 SGHNT, CDR2 YYREEE (reference sequence). The CDR3 has 16 amino acids. CDR3 protein: CASSLAGTGWTDTQYF. The CDR3 nucleotides are TGTGCCAGCAGCTTAGCCGGGACAGGGTGGACAGATACGCAGTATTTT.

The gene calls are TRBV2 and TRBJ1-1; D is undetermined. Germline-derived CDR1 and CDR2 are SNHLY and FYNNEI. CDR3 length equals 13 residues. V was pared by 5 bases and J by 8 bases, with 15 bases between. CDR3 sequence reads: CASSRDFKGEAFF. The CDR3, as DNA: TGTGCCAGCAGTCGGGATTTTAAGGGAGAAGCTTTCTTT.

This chain uses TRBV5-1 with TRBJ2-7, with D perhaps given as TRBD1 or TRBD2 (6 bases each). Germline V gene lookup returns CDR1 SGHRS and CDR2 YFSETQ. This CDR3 has 14 residues. Between the trimmed V and J ends, which lost 0 bases and 9 bases, there was a span of 16 bases. The CDR3 DNA follows: TGCGCCAGCAGCTTGGACCCCCCACAGGGAGGGCAGTACTTC. Translated, it gives CASSLDPPQGGQYF.

The chain has TRBV7-2 and TRBJ2-6; D is undetermined. Per the germline V gene, CDR1 is SGHTA and CDR2 is FQGNSA. V was clipped by 5 bases and J by 2 bases, with 4 bases between them. This CDR3 region has 13 residues. CDR3 protein: CASSEAGANVLTF. As DNA, the CDR3 is TGTGCCAGCAGCGAAGCTGGGGCCAACGTCCTGACTTTC.

This clone was observed a handful of times. The chain employs TRBV10-1 and TRBJ2-1; possibly TRBD2 for D (6 bases). Germline V gene data show CDR1 as WNHNN and CDR2 as SYGVQD (reference sequence). CDR3 length equals 13 residues. V dropped 0 bases and J dropped 10 bases, with 10 bases sitting between them. Here the CDR3 reads CASSESVGREQFF. The CDR3 region has the DNA TGCGCCAGCAGTGAGTCTGTTGGGAGGGAGCAGTTCTTC.